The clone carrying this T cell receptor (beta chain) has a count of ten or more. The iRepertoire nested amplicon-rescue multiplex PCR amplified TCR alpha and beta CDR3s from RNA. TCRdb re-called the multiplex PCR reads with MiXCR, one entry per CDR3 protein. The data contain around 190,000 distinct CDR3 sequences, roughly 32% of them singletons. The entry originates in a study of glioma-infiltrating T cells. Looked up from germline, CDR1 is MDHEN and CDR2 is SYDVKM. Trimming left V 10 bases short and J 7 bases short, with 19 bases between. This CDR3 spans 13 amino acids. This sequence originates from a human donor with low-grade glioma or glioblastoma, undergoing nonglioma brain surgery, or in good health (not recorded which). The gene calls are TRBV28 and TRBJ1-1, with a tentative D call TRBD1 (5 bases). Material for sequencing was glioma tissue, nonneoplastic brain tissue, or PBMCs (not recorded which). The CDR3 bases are TGTGCCACCACCGACAGCAATCTCGTTGAAGCTTTCTTT. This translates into CATTDSNLVEAFF. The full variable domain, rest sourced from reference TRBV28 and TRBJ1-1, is DVKVTQSSRYLVKRTGEKVFLECVQDMDHENMFWYRQDPGLGLRLIYFSYDVKMKEKGDIPEGYSVSREKKERFSLILESASTNQTSMYLCATTDSNLVEAFFGQGTRLTVV.